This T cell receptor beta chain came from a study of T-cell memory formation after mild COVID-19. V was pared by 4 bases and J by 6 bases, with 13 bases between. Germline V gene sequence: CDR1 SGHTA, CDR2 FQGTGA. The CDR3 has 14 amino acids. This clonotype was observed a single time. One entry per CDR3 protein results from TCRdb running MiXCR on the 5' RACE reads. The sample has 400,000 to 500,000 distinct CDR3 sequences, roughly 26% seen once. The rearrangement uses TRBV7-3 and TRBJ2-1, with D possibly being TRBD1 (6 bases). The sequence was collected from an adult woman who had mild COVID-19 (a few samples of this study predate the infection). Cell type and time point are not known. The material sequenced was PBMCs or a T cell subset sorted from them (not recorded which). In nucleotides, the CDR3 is TGTGCCAGCAGCTGGGGCAGGGGTTCCAATGAGCAGTTCTTC. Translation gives CASSWGRGSNEQFF.